This T cell receptor (beta chain) was identified during a study of T cells in Graves' hyperthyroidism and ophthalmopathy. The study, taken as a whole, reports: Researchers report that a 13 V-J model separated ophthalmopathy from stable hyperthyroidism.

This clonotype appeared many times. Its antigen is unknown. Looked up from germline, CDR1 is MNHNY and CDR2 is SVGAGI (reference sequence). The V and J ends lost 2 bases and 2 bases respectively, with 9 bases between them. CDR3 size: 14 residues. Authors of the study amplified TCR beta CDR3 regions from RNA transcripts. HTBI primers drove first-round RT-PCR of the TCR CDR3. TCRdb processed the multiplex PCR reads anew with MiXCR; each CDR3 protein has one entry. The sample has roughly 350,000 distinct CDR3 sequences, about 15% seen once; the top ten hold approximately 23%. V and J are TRBV6-6 and TRBJ2-5, with TRBD1 as a possible D gene (5 bases). Material: blood. This TCR derives from a woman aged 30 to 39 with Graves' hyperthyroidism. CDR3 in amino acids: CASSYGGQQETQYF. DNA for the CDR3: TGTGCCAGCAGTTACGGCGGACAACAAGAGACCCAGTACTTC.